This T cell receptor beta chain stems from a study of human versus mouse CDR3 diversity and MHC coevolution (TCRdb year 2017). General notes on the study: According to reports, the immunoSEQ assay detects one in 200,000 T cells and minimizes multiplex PCR amplification bias. Across the mouse and human samples, each sample yielded between roughly 5.5 x 10^6 and 1.6 x 10^7 valid reads. Repertoires of human naive CD4 T cells were used as a reference for TCR selection on multiple MHC II alleles and were compared against human-TCR-locus transgenic mice carrying single MHC II. The human cohort comprised three healthy volunteer blood donors, one aged 30 to 40, one aged 40 to 50 and one aged 60 to 70 at collection. The study at large found these results: Repertoire diversity was not considered directly comparable between humans and mice because human T cells were selected on six MHC II alleles. The largest TCR beta repertoire according to iCHAO1 estimates belonged to humans, at roughly 1.5 million clonotypes, a result attributed likely to selection by multiple MHC II molecules. Among all compared groups, two of the three human donors had the lowest clonal inequality scores. On average, humans had more CDR3 deletions and insertions than mice, indicating greater exonuclease and TdT activity.

The QIAGEN blood and tissue kit was used to extract genomic DNA from sorted cells, and the DNA was quantified on a NanoDrop 1000. Deep sequencing and quantification of TCR alpha and beta chains were performed on the immunoSEQ platform by multiplex PCR of genomic DNA. On the study's bioinformatics: Annotation of the TCR sequences relied on IMGT gene and region definitions. Out-of-frame rearrangements served as a stand-in for the preselection repertoire and were compared with in-frame clonotypes. The iCHAO1 estimator supplied with the immunoSEQ platform was used to estimate repertoire size. A Gini index, which is based on the Lorenz curve, was applied to in-frame amino acid clonotypes to measure clonal inequality. The intersect function in the R package tcR was used to count shared clonotypes, while the Jaccard index served to score similarity. Frequencies of V, J and V-J usage were subjected to principal component analysis with the R prcomp function, without normalization. TCRdb took this table from immuneACCESS and kept in-frame rearrangements with V and J called. Such tables lack part of the clones; where checked against another copy, unresolved V genes explain under half of the gap, and the rest is unexplained. V and J calls plus clone size are reproduced from that table; the DNA served to infer D and trimming. In this sample the table shows fewer than 80,000 clones, roughly 92% of which occur a single time. The ten largest clones add up to over 0.12% of the sample.

Fluorescence-activated cell sorting was used to pull naive CD4 T cells, meaning cells that were CD45RO-negative and CD62L-positive, out of the PBMCs. Each donor gave 50 to 65 ml of fresh peripheral blood, from which PBMCs were isolated by Ficoll density centrifugation. Sorting was performed on a FACSAria III instrument, with purity above 85% for all samples. Spanning cysteine to phenylalanine, the CDR3 consists of 15 amino acids. Just the 45-base CDR3 DNA is kept, in frame starting at base 1. Per the germline V gene, SGDLS is the CDR1 and YYNGEE is the CDR2. Relative to germline, V is 0 bases shorter and J is 3 bases shorter, with 10 bases between their ends. Worth noting for this clone: Its antigen remains undetermined. Qualities for individual bases were not recorded, and no much larger clone is one base off.

The TCR comes from a person aged 25 to 75 in good health. The sample taken for sequencing was naive CD4+ T cells from blood. This sample's cell subset or site label indicates: CD45RO-negative CD62L-positive naive CD4 T cells. The chain is made from TRBV9 and TRBJ1-3; a tentative D call is TRBD1 (6 bases match). DNA sequence: TGTGCCAGCAGCGTAGGGGGGCAGGGTGGAAACACCATATATTTT. This translates into CASSVGGQGGNTIYF. This CDR3, with the reference TRBV9 and TRBJ1-3 proteins standing in past its ends, gives the full variable domain DSGVTQTPKHLITATGQRVTLRCSPRSGDLSVYWYQQSLDQGLQFLIQYYNGEERAKGNILERFSAQQFPDLHSELNLSSLELGDSALYFCASSVGGQGGNTIYFGEGSWLTVV.